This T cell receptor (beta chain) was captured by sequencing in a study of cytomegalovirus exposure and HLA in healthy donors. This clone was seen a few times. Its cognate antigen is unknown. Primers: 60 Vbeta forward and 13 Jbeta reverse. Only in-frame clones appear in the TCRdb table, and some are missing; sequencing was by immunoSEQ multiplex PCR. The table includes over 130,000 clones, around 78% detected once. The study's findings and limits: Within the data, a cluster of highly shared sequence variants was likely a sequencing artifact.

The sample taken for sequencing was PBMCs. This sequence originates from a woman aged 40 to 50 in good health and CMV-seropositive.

CDR3 sequence: CASRERGAYNEQFF. Written as DNA, the CDR3 is TGTGCCAGCAGGGAGCGGGGGGCCTACAATGAGCAGTTCTTC. V and J are TRBV2 and TRBJ2-1; TRBD2 matches at 9 bases. The germline V gene encodes CDR1 SNHLY and CDR2 FYNNEI. V was pared by 6 bases and J by 2 bases, with 2 bases of the junction left unmatched. The CDR3 is 14 amino acids.